These 25 T cell receptor beta chains originate from one sample sequenced in a study of cytomegalovirus exposure and HLA in healthy donors. The PCR made use of 60 Vbeta and 13 Jbeta primers. Produced via immunoSEQ multiplex PCR; TCRdb's table is partial and in-frame only. This sample has fewer than 250,000 clones, with about 74% found just once. Sequenced input: PBMCs. Source of these receptors: a woman in her 30s in good health and CMV-seronegative.

This rearrangement joins TRBV6-1 to TRBJ1-2; 8 nucleotides align to TRBD1. V lost 6 bases, J lost 4 bases, and 10 bases stayed unmatched. Germline-derived CDR1 and CDR2 are MNHNS and SASEGT. CDR3 length: 15 amino acids. The CDR3 is CASRFRTGSTYGYTF. The DNA of the CDR3 is TGTGCCAGCAGGTTCCGGACAGGGTCGACCTATGGCTACACCTTC.

The V gene is TRBV7-3, the J gene TRBJ2-1, with 9 bases lining up with TRBD1. The CDR3 length is 15 residues. Germline V gene data show CDR1 as SGHTA and CDR2 as FQGTGA. Trimming cost V 3 bases and J 7 bases; bases outside gene matches: 7. For the CDR3, the DNA is TGTGCCAGCAGCTTTCAGGGACAGGGACAGAATGAGCAGTTCTTC. Translated: CASSFQGQGQNEQFF. Full variable domain (missing parts from reference TRBV7-3 and TRBJ2-1): GAGVSQTPSNKVTEKGKYVELRCDPISGHTALYWYRQSLGQGPEFLIYFQGTGAADDSGLPNDRFFAVRPEGSVSTLKIQRTERGDSAVYLCASSFQGQGQNEQFFGPGTRLTVL.

The chain links TRBV15 to TRBJ1-1; a possible D gene is TRBD1 (6 bases). V was trimmed by 0 bases and J by 1 base, leaving 18 bases between them. The CDR3 is 18 residues long. CDR1 and CDR2 (germline): LNHNV, YYDKDF (reference sequence). The DNA for the CDR3 is TGTGCCACCAGCAGAGACGCCCTCTACAGGGATAAGAACACTGAAGCTTTCTTT. It codes for CATSRDALYRDKNTEAFF.

Concerning this clone itself: A read error may account for a junction end that differs from germline. CDR3 region: CSSSFIGPRSSYEQYF. CDR3 nucleotide sequence: TGTTCCAGCAGCTTTATCGGTCCTCGAAGCTCCTACGAGCAGTACTTC. This chain links TRBV7-9 with TRBJ2-7, with D unresolved. Germline V gives CDR1 SEHNR, CDR2 FQNEAQ (reference sequence). The CDR3 has 16 residues.

The rearrangement joins TRBV19 to TRBJ1-2; 9 bases agree with TRBD1. With 10 bases clipped from V and 6 bases from J, the junction kept 6 bases outside the gene matches. Looked up from germline, CDR1 is LNHDA and CDR2 is SQIVND (reference sequence). This CDR3 has 12 amino acids. CDR3 nucleotides: TGTGCCATTCTACAGGGGGCGGATGGCTACACCTTC. As protein: CAILQGADGYTF.

In the case of this clone: Other DNA sequences within the sample encode an identical CDR3. CDR3 DNA sequence: TGTGCCAGTAGTATCGCGGGAGGGACTGAAGCTTTCTTT. Its protein product is CASSIAGGTEAFF. The chain carries TRBV19 and TRBJ1-1; unclear D gene. V was pared by 3 bases and J by 5 bases, with 10 bases between. The CDR3 extends over 13 amino acids. Germline CDR1 LNHDA, CDR2 SQIVND (reference sequence). Combining the CDR3 with reference TRBV19 and TRBJ1-1 gives the whole variable domain DGGITQSPKYLFRKEGQNVTLSCEQNLNHDAMYWYRQDPGQGLRLIYYSQIVNDFQKGDIAEGYSVSREKKESFPLTVTSAQKNPTAFYLCASSIAGGTEAFFGQGTRLTVV.

In regard to this clone: The junction and the germline gene differ at one end; a read error may be behind it. The chain has TRBV7-9 and TRBJ2-7, with a weak D call TRBD2 (5 bases). This CDR3 has 16 residues. Germline V lookup: CDR1 SEHNR, CDR2 FQNEAQ (reference sequence). CDR3 loop: CSSSLSPRDYQYEQYF. The CDR3 coding sequence is TGTTCCAGCAGCTTGAGTCCGCGAGACTACCAGTACGAGCAGTACTTC.

The chain couples TRBV30 to TRBJ1-2; D possibly corresponds to TRBD1 (5 bases). CDR3 length equals 13 residues. Trimming removed 8 bases at V and 8 bases at J, with 21 bases between. The germline gives CDR1 GTSNPN, CDR2 SVGIG (reference sequence). Written as DNA, the CDR3 is TGTGCCGGGGGAACAGGCGGGGCGAAGGGCTACACCTTC. This codes for CAGGTGGAKGYTF. Looking up the rest from reference TRBV30 and TRBJ1-2 gives the full variable domain: SQTIHQWPATLVQPVGSPLSLECTVEGTSNPNLYWYRQAAGRGLQLLFYSVGIGQISSEVPQNLSASRPQDRQFILSSKKLLLSDSGFYLCAGGTGGAKGYTFGSGTRLTVV.

This clone was counted between two and nine times. Other nucleotide sequences in the sample specify the same CDR3. This chain links TRBV6-5 with TRBJ2-7; TRBD2 matches 13 bases. V trimming: 4 bases; J trimming: 2 bases; junction bases outside the gene matches: 2. This CDR3 has 15 amino acids. Germline CDR1 is MNHEY and CDR2 is SVGAGI. The CDR3 DNA reads as TGTGCCAGCAGTTCCGGGACTAGCGGGACCTACGAGCAGTACTTC. It is translated as CASSSGTSGTYEQYF.

The genes are TRBV30 and TRBJ1-4; a weak D match, TRBD1 (5 bases). The CDR3 has 14 amino acids. The V end was cut by 5 bases, the J end by 6 bases, with 16 bases between. In germline, CDR1 is GTSNPN, CDR2 SVGIG (reference sequence). The DNA of the CDR3 is TGTGCCTGGGGGGGGGAGCCGGCGGATGAAAAACTGTTTTTT. Translated, it gives CAWGGEPADEKLFF.

Note on this clone: The missing conserved phenylalanine or tryptophan at the end of this CDR3 makes a read error likely. The CDR3 bases are TGTGCCAGCAGCCTGCTAGCCGGGTCAAGTCAGCCCCAGCATCTT. Its protein product is CASSLLAGSSQPQHL. The V gene is TRBV11-2, the J gene TRBJ1-5; unclear D gene. The CDR3 runs to 15 residues. With 5 bases removed from V and 6 bases from J, the gap between germline ends came to 17 bases. Looked up from germline, CDR1 is SGHAT and CDR2 is FQNNGV.

A few counts support this clone. The gene calls are TRBV6-5 and TRBJ1-2; 7 bases agree with TRBD1. The germline CDR1 and CDR2 sequences are MNHEY and SVGAGI. The CDR3 runs 16 residues. After removal of 2 bases from V and 2 bases from J, the junction contained 8 bases not matched to a gene. The CDR3 here is CASSYGRTGGNYGYTF. The CDR3 nucleotides read TGTGCCAGCAGTTACGGCAGGACAGGTGGGAACTATGGCTACACCTTC.

The chain has TRBV9 and TRBJ2-5, with TRBD1 matching 8 bases. Germline loops: CDR1 SGDLS, CDR2 YYNGEE. The CDR3 has 11 residues. Trimming took 4 bases from V and 11 from J; bases not matched to a gene: 4. CDR3 in amino acids: CASSPGQGQYF. The DNA of the CDR3 is TGTGCCAGCAGCCCAGGACAGGGACAGTACTTC.

This clone was counted between two and nine times. This chain links TRBV11-3 with TRBJ2-1; D uncertain. Germline CDR1 SGHNT, CDR2 YENEEA. Trimming shortened V by 5 bases and J by 0 bases, and 14 bases separated the two germline ends. The CDR3 sequence is 16 residues long. The CDR3 DNA reads TGTGCCAGCAGCCAGCAGGTCCCAGACTCCTACAATGAGCAGTTCTTC. Its translation: CASSQQVPDSYNEQFF.

This clone was counted between two and nine times. The CDR3 protein is CARDIFSPEAFF. The CDR3, as DNA: TGTGCCCGAGACATCTTTTCTCCTGAAGCTTTCTTT. The chain combines TRBV30 with TRBJ1-1; D ambiguous. Germline-derived CDR1 and CDR2 are GTSNPN and SVGIG (reference sequence). The V and J ends lost 8 bases and 6 bases respectively, with 16 bases between them. This CDR3 region has 12 residues.

This clone was detected a few times. This chain links TRBV30 with TRBJ2-3; TRBD1 is a possible D gene (5 bases). CDR1 and CDR2 (germline): GTSNPN, SVGIG (reference sequence). The CDR3 sequence is 16 residues long. With 2 bases removed from V and 2 bases from J, the gap between germline ends came to 17 bases. CDR3 sequence: CAWSWGATAVTDTQYF. The CDR3 coding sequence is TGTGCCTGGAGTTGGGGCGCTACAGCCGTCACAGATACGCAGTATTTT.

This chain uses TRBV11-2 with TRBJ2-2; 8 bases fit TRBD2. Germline values: CDR1 SGHAT, CDR2 FQNNGV. The CDR3 runs to 16 residues. Trimming cost V 5 bases and J 6 bases; bases outside gene matches: 11. The CDR3 sequence: CASSPLAVPISGELFF. DNA of the CDR3: TGTGCCAGCAGCCCACTAGCGGTTCCCATTTCCGGGGAGCTGTTTTTT. Full variable domain (rest looked up from reference TRBV11-2 and TRBJ2-2): EAGVAQSPRYKIIEKRQSVAFWCNPISGHATLYWYQQILGQGPKLLIQFQNNGVVDDSQLPKDRFSAERLKGVDSTLKIQPAKLEDSAVYLCASSPLAVPISGELFFGEGSRLTVL.

The chain uses TRBV27 and TRBJ2-5; D is unclear. The J call may be in error: the DNA end matches TRBJ2-7 better. Germline V gives CDR1 MNHEY, CDR2 SMNVEV (reference sequence). The CDR3 length is 15 residues. This CDR3 reads CASSSPALAEDEQYF. Here the CDR3 DNA reads TGTGCCAGCAGTTCCCCCGCGCTGGCGGAAGACGAGCAGTACTTC.

The chain recombines TRBV30 with TRBJ2-3; D is undetermined. V lost 6 bases and J 3 bases, leaving 13 bases between the germline ends. The CDR3 spans 13 residues. The germline gives CDR1 GTSNPN, CDR2 SVGIG (reference sequence). CDR3 protein: CACTLATTDTQYF. For the CDR3, the DNA is TGTGCCTGCACATTGGCGACTACAGATACGCAGTATTTT.

V usage is TRBV5-1 and J usage is TRBJ2-2; TRBD1 matches at 7 bases. Germline CDR1 and CDR2: SGHRS and YFSETQ. V was pared by 4 bases and J by 4 bases, with 7 bases of the junction left unmatched. CDR3 length: 15 residues. The CDR3 is CASSIDRVGTGELFF. CDR3 DNA sequence: TGCGCCAGCAGCATAGACAGGGTAGGCACCGGGGAGCTGTTTTTT.

The table lists this clone with a count of one. The rearrangement links TRBV18 to TRBJ2-7, with D perhaps matching TRBD1 (6 bases). The germline V gene has CDR1 KGHSH and CDR2 LQKENI. The CDR3 runs 13 residues. Trimming left V 5 bases short and J 6 bases short, with 14 bases between. Here the CDR3 reads CASSRTAFTEQYF. The CDR3 DNA follows: TGTGCCAGCTCAAGGACAGCCTTCACCGAGCAGTACTTC.

About this clone: One junction end does not reproduce the germline sequence, and a read error may be involved. This chain connects TRBV9 to TRBJ2-2; 7 bases line up with TRBD1. The CDR3 consists of 17 residues. CDR1 is SGDLS and CDR2 is YYNGEE in the germline V gene. DNA of the CDR3: TGTGACAGCAGCGTAGCTGGACAGGCCTCGAACACCGGGGAGCTGTTTTTT. Its protein product is CDSSVAGQASNTGELFF.

This chain links TRBV18 with TRBJ2-7, with TRBD1 matching over 8 bases. Trimming cost V 3 bases and J 0 bases; bases outside gene matches: 4. The CDR3 has 15 residues. In germline, CDR1 is KGHSH, CDR2 LQKENI. As DNA, the CDR3 is TGTGCCAGCTCACCCGGACAGGGCAGCTCCTACGAGCAGTACTTC. Amino acid sequence: CASSPGQGSSYEQYF.

This sequence joins TRBV7-2 and TRBJ1-3; maybe TRBD1 (6 bases). The V end lost 0 bases, the J end lost 4 bases, and 10 bases lay between the germline ends. Germline V gives CDR1 SGHTA, CDR2 FQGNSA. The CDR3 has 15 amino acids. CDR3 nucleotides: TGTGCCAGCAGCTTAGCAGCAGGGGCCGGAAACACCATATATTTT. This sequence encodes CASSLAAGAGNTIYF. Supplemented by reference TRBV7-2 and TRBJ1-3, the full variable domain reads GAGVSQSPSNKVTEKGKDVELRCDPISGHTALYWYRQSLGQGLEFLIYFQGNSAPDKSGLPSDRFSAERTGGSVSTLTIQRTQQEDSAVYLCASSLAAGAGNTIYFGEGSWLTVV.

The gene calls are TRBV9 and TRBJ2-3; D might be TRBD2 (5 bases). V was trimmed by 2 bases and J by 2 bases, leaving 18 bases between them. Germline V gene lookup returns CDR1 SGDLS and CDR2 YYNGEE. This CDR3 is 17 amino acids long. The chain's CDR3 is CASSVYANTGTTDTQYF. The CDR3 region has the DNA TGTGCCAGCAGCGTCTACGCTAACACGGGAACCACAGATACGCAGTATTTT.